Following are 21 T cell receptor beta chains from one sample sequenced in a study of OX40 agonist ivuxolimab in advanced cancers. Some clones are missing from TCRdb's copy, which holds only in-frame ones; the method was immunoSEQ multiplex PCR. The data contain 80,000 to 100,000 clones, around 88% of them singletons. Material: CD4+ or CD8+ T cells sorted from blood, obtained in a trial of the OX40 agonist ivuxolimab. These receptors originate from an adult with an advanced solid tumor such as melanoma, head and neck, liver or kidney cancer.

This chain joins TRBV11-1 and TRBJ2-2; 8 positions match TRBD2. Per germline, CDR1 SGHAT and CDR2 FQDESV (reference sequence). V shed 2 bases and J 6 bases; nucleotides not matched to a gene: 8. The CDR3 loop spans 16 amino acids. This chain's CDR3 is CASSLPGGPLAGELFF. Written as DNA, the CDR3 is TGTGCCAGCAGCTTACCGGGGGGGCCACTAGCCGGGGAGCTGTTTTTT.

V and J are TRBV2 and TRBJ1-2; D uncertain. Trimming cost V 2 bases and J 4 bases, with 14 bases left between them. From germline, CDR1 is SNHLY and CDR2 FYNNEI. This CDR3 is 15 amino acids long. The CDR3 loop is CASSEQLAAIYGYTF. CDR3 nucleotides: TGTGCCAGCAGTGAACAGCTGGCAGCCATCTATGGCTACACCTTC.

This rearrangement joins TRBV6-5 to TRBJ1-4; D is perhaps TRBD1 (5 bases). Looked up from germline, CDR1 is MNHEY and CDR2 is SVGAGI. The CDR3 sequence is 15 residues long. V was clipped by 10 bases and J by 2 bases, with 17 bases between them. CDR3 protein: CATRRGLLTNEKLFF. CDR3 DNA: TGTGCCACCAGGCGGGGACTGTTGACTAATGAAAAACTGTTTTTT.

The chain links TRBV5-1 to TRBJ1-1, with 9 bases fitting TRBD1. The CDR3 spans 16 residues. The germline CDR1 and CDR2 sequences are SGHRS and YFSETQ. V lost 4 bases, J lost 7 bases, and 14 bases stayed unmatched. In nucleotides, the CDR3 is TGCGCCAGCAGCCGGTCCGGGCTAACAGGGGGCGGTGAAGCTTTCTTT. Translated: CASSRSGLTGGGEAFF.

This clone was counted a few times. The gene calls are TRBV5-6 and TRBJ1-2; D not certain. V was cut by 10 bases and J by 7 bases, with 17 bases left in between. CDR3 size: 12 residues. Germline lookup yields CDR1 SGHDT and CDR2 YYEEEE. The CDR3: CAAGRLQGGYTF. Here the CDR3 DNA reads TGTGCCGCTGGGCGACTACAAGGTGGCTACACCTTC. The whole variable domain, filled in from reference TRBV5-6 and TRBJ1-2, reads DAGVTQSPTHLIKTRGQQVTLRCSPKSGHDTVSWYQQALGQGPQFIFQYYEEEERQRGNFPDRFSGHQFPNYSSELNVNALLLGDSALYLCAAGRLQGGYTFGSGTRLTVV.

The chain joins TRBV7-8 to TRBJ2-7; D not certain. Trimming cost V 2 bases and J 6 bases, with 11 bases left between them. Germline V gives CDR1 SGHVS, CDR2 FQNEAQ. The CDR3 length is 13 residues. CDR3 coding DNA: TGTGCCAGCAGCTTAAGTACGGTCGGCGAGCAGTACTTC. This encodes CASSLSTVGEQYF.

CDR3 amino acids: CAISAQGQETQYF. The DNA of the CDR3 is TGTGCCATCAGTGCTCAGGGGCAAGAGACCCAGTACTTC. The chain employs TRBV10-3 and TRBJ2-5; D perhaps matches TRBD1 (6 bases). This CDR3 is built from 13 residues. The germline gives CDR1 ENHRY, CDR2 SYGVKD. With 4 bases removed from V and 2 bases from J, the gap between germline ends came to 8 bases.

The chain carries TRBV4-1 and TRBJ1-4, with D possibly TRBD1 on 5 matching bases. From germline, CDR1 is MGHRA and CDR2 YSYEKL. V dropped 3 bases and J dropped 8 bases, with 13 bases sitting between them. This CDR3 contains 14 residues. CDR3 in amino acids: CASSHDPKGEKLFF. For the CDR3, the DNA is TGCGCCAGCAGCCATGACCCTAAGGGGGAAAAACTGTTTTTT.

The chain joins TRBV5-1 to TRBJ1-1; D gene unclear. Deletions cut 4 bases from V and 1 base from J, with 14 bases between. Germline loops: CDR1 SGHRS, CDR2 YFSETQ. The CDR3 spans 15 residues. The CDR3 coding sequence is TGCGCCAGCAGCAGAGACCTCAAGGGGAACACTGAAGCTTTCTTT. The encoded protein is CASSRDLKGNTEAFF.

CDR3 sequence (DNA): TGTGCCAGCAGCTTAGGCAGGGGCGGCACTGAAGCTTTCTTT. This encodes CASSLGRGGTEAFF. The chain has TRBV11-1 and TRBJ1-1; D perhaps matches TRBD1 (6 bases). V dropped 1 base and J dropped 4 bases, with 10 bases sitting between them. The germline V gene has CDR1 SGHAT and CDR2 FQDESV (reference sequence). CDR3 size: 14 residues.

This chain connects TRBV9 to TRBJ2-1; D is ambiguous. From germline, CDR1 is SGDLS and CDR2 YYNGEE. The CDR3 spans 15 residues. The V and J ends lost 0 bases and 2 bases respectively, with 9 bases between them. CDR3 amino acids: CASSVGAGTYNEQFF. Written as DNA, the CDR3 is TGTGCCAGCAGCGTAGGGGCAGGCACCTACAATGAGCAGTTCTTC.

This rearrangement joins TRBV6-1 to TRBJ1-5; 7 bases line up with TRBD1. The CDR3 is made up of 13 amino acids. The germline V gene has CDR1 MNHNS and CDR2 SASEGT. V shed 4 bases, J shed 6 bases, and the junction held 3 bases outside the gene matches. In DNA, the CDR3 is TGTGCCAGCAGTGGACAGGGAGGTCAGCCCCAGCATTTT. Encoded protein: CASSGQGGQPQHF.

This clone was counted a single time. The chain uses TRBV7-3 and TRBJ1-6; D uncertain. CDR3 size: 13 residues. V was clipped by 4 bases and J by 7 bases, with 8 bases between them. The germline CDR1 and CDR2 sequences are SGHTA and FQGTGA. The CDR3 DNA follows: TGTGCCAGCAGCTCCTCTTGGAATTCACCCCTCCACTTT. The encoded protein is CASSSSWNSPLHF.

The V gene is TRBV2, the J gene TRBJ2-3, with D possibly being TRBD2 (7 bases). Trimming took off 3 bases at V and 2 bases at J, with 15 bases between the two ends. Germline loops: CDR1 SNHLY, CDR2 FYNNEI. The length of the CDR3 is 16 residues. CDR3 nucleotides: TGTGCCAGCAGTGACGAGTGGGGGGGCATCACAGATACGCAGTATTTT. This translates into CASSDEWGGITDTQYF.

The rearrangement links TRBV5-1 to TRBJ1-1, with TRBD1 matching over 9 bases. With V trimmed by 2 bases and J by 3 bases, 5 bases remained unmatched. The CDR3 is 15 residues long. Looked up from germline, CDR1 is SGHRS and CDR2 is YFSETQ. Here the CDR3 reads CASSFRDRDYTEAFF. Here the CDR3 DNA reads TGCGCCAGCAGCTTCCGGGACAGGGACTACACTGAAGCTTTCTTT. The complete variable domain, with remaining parts taken from reference TRBV5-1 and TRBJ1-1, reads KAGVTQTPRYLIKTRGQQVTLSCSPISGHRSVSWYQQTPGQGLQFLFEYFSETQRNKGNFPGRFSGRQFSNSRSEMNVSTLELGDSALYLCASSFRDRDYTEAFFGQGTRLTVV.

The chain employs TRBV5-4 and TRBJ2-2, with 7 bases aligning to TRBD1. The germline V gene encodes CDR1 SGHNT and CDR2 YYREEE (reference sequence). The V and J ends lost 3 bases and 0 bases, in that order; junction bases with no gene match: 2. This CDR3 has 15 residues. In nucleotides, the CDR3 is TGTGCCAGCAGCTCGACAGGGTCGAACACCGGGGAGCTGTTTTTT. Protein sequence: CASSSTGSNTGELFF.

J is TRBJ2-2 and V is TRBV7-2, with D possibly matching TRBD2 (8 bases). The ends were cut back, 2 bases at V and 6 bases at J, with 19 bases in the middle. In germline, CDR1 is SGHTA, CDR2 FQGNSA. The CDR3 length is 17 residues. The CDR3 nucleotides are TGTGCCAGCAGCTTACCCAGGGGGACTAGTGGGGCCGGGGAGCTGTTTTTT. Translated, it gives CASSLPRGTSGAGELFF.

This chain connects TRBV6-6 to TRBJ1-6; D is ambiguous. Germline V gives CDR1 MNHNY, CDR2 SVGAGI (reference sequence). The CDR3 is 13 amino acids. V gave up 2 bases and J gave up 11 bases, with 10 bases separating them. CDR3 sequence: CASSYGLKPPLHF. The CDR3, as DNA: TGTGCCAGCAGTTACGGTCTCAAACCACCCCTCCACTTT.

The chain has TRBV6-6 and TRBJ1-1; TRBD1 matches 7 bases. The CDR3 is 15 residues long. CDR1 and CDR2 from the germline V gene are MNHNY and SVGAGI (reference sequence). The J segment lost 3 bases and the V segment lost 0 bases, leaving 4 bases of the junction unmatched. The CDR3: CASSYSGRGHTEAFF. The CDR3 region has the DNA TGTGCCAGCAGTTACTCGGGGAGGGGGCACACTGAAGCTTTCTTT.

The genes are TRBV7-2 and TRBJ1-1; maybe TRBD1 (6 bases). The CDR3 runs to 16 residues. Germline V CDR1 and CDR2: SGHTA, FQGNSA. The V end lost 1 base, the J end lost 1 base, and 13 bases lay between the germline ends. The CDR3 DNA reads TGTGCCAGCAGCTTAGGCCGATTACAGGGGAACACTGAAGCTTTCTTT. This translates into CASSLGRLQGNTEAFF.

The rearrangement joins TRBV7-9 to TRBJ1-2, with a weak D call TRBD1 (5 bases). Germline V gene sequence: CDR1 SEHNR, CDR2 FQNEAQ (reference sequence). V lost 2 bases and J lost 5, with 12 bases in between. The CDR3 is made up of 14 amino acids. The CDR3 DNA is TGTGCCAGCAGCTTAATGGCGGACACATATGGCTACACCTTC. Translation gives CASSLMADTYGYTF.